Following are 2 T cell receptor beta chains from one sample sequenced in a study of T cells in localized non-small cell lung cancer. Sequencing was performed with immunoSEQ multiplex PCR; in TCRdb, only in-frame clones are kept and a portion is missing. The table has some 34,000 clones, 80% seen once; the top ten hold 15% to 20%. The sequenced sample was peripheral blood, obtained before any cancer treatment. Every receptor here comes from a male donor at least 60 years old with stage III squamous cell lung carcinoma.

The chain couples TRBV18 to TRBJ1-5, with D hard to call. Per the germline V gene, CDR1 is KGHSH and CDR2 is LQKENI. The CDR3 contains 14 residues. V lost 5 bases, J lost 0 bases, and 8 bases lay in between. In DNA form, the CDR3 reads TGTGCCAGCTCATCAGGATATAGCAATCAGCCCCAGCATTTT. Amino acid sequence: CASSSGYSNQPQHF.

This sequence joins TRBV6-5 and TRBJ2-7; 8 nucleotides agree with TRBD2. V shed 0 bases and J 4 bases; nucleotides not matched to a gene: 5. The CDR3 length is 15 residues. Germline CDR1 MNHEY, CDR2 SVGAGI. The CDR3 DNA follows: TGTGCCAGCAGTTACTCGATCGGGAGGGCTTACGAGCAGTACTTC. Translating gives CASSYSIGRAYEQYF.